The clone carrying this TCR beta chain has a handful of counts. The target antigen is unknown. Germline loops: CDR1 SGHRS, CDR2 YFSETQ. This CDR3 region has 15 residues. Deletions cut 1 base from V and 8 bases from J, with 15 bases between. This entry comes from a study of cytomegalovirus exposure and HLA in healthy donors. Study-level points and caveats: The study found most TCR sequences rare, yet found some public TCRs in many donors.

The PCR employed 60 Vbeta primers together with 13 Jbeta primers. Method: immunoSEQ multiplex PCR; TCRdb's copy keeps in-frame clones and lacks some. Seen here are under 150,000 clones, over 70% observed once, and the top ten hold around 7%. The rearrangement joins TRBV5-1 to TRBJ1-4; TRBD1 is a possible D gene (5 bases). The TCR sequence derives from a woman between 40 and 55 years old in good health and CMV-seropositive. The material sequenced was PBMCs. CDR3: CASSLQSGEGEKLFF. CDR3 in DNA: TGCGCCAGCAGCTTGCAATCGGGGGAAGGAGAAAAACTGTTTTTT.